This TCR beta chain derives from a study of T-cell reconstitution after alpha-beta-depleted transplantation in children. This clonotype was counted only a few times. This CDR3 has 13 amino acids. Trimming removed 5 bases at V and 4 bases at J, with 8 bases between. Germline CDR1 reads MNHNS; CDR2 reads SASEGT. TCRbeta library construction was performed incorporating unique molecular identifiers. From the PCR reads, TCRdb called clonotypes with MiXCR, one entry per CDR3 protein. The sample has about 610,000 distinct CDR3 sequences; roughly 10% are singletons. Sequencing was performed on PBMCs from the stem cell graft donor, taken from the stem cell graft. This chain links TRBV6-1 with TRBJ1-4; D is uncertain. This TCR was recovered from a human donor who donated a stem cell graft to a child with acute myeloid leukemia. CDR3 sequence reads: CASSRYGNEKLFF. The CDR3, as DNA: TGTGCCAGCAGTAGGTATGGTAATGAAAAACTGTTTTTT.